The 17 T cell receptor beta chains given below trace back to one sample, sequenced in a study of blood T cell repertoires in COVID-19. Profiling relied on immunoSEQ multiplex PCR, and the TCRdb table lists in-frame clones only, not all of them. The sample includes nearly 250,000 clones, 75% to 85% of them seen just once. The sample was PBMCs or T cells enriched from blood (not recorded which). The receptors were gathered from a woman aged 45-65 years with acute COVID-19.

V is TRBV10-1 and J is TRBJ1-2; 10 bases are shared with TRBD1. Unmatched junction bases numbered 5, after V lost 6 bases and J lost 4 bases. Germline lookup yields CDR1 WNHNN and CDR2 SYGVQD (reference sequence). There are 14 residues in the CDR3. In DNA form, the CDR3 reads TGCGCCAGCAGCGACAGGGGGCGAATCTATGGCTACACCTTC. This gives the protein CASSDRGRIYGYTF.

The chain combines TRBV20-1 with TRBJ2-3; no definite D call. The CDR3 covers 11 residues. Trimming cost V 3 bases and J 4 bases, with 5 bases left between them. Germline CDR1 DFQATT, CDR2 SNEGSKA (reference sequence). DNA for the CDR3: TGCAGTGCTAGCCTACCAGATACGCAGTATTTT. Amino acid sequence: CSASLPDTQYF.

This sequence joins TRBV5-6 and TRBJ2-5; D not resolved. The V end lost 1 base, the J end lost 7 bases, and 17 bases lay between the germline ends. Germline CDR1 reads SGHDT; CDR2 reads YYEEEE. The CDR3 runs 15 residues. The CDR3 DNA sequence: TGTGCCAGCAGCTTGACAGATTCAGCTATGTGGACCCAGTACTTC. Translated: CASSLTDSAMWTQYF.

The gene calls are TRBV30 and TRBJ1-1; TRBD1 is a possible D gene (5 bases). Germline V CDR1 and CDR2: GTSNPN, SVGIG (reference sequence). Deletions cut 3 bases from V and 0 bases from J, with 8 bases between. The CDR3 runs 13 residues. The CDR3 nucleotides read TGTGCCTGGAGAGGACAAATGAACACTGAAGCTTTCTTT. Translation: CAWRGQMNTEAFF.

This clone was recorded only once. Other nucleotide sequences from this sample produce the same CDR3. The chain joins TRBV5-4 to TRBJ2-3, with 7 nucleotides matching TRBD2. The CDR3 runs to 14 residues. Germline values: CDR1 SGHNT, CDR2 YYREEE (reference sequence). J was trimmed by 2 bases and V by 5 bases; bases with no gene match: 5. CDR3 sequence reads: CASSLAGPTDTQYF. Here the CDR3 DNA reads TGTGCCAGCAGTTTAGCGGGCCCCACAGATACGCAGTATTTT.

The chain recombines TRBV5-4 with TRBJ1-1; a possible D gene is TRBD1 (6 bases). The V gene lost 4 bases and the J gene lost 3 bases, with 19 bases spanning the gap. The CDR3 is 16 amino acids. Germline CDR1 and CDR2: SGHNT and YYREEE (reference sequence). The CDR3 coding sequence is TGTGCCAGCAGCCCAAAGGGGGGGGAACAGGACACTGAAGCTTTCTTT. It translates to CASSPKGGEQDTEAFF. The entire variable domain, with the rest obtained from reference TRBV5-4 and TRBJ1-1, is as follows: ETGVTQSPTHLIKTRGQQVTLRCSSQSGHNTVSWYQQALGQGPQFIFQYYREEENGRGNFPPRFSGLQFPNYSSELNVNALELDDSALYLCASSPKGGEQDTEAFFGQGTRLTVV.

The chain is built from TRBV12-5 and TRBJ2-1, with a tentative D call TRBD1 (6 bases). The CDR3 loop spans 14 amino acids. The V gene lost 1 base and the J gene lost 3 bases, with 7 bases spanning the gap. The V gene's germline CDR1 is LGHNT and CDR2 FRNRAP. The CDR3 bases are TGTGCTAGTGGTTTGGGGACAGTCTACAATGAGCAGTTCTTC. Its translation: CASGLGTVYNEQFF.

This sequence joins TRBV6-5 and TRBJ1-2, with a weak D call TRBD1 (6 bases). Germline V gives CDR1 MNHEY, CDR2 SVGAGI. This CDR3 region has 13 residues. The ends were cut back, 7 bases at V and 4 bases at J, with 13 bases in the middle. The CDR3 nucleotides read TGTGCCAGCACCTATTCACAGGGCTATGGCTACACCTTC. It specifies CASTYSQGYGYTF.

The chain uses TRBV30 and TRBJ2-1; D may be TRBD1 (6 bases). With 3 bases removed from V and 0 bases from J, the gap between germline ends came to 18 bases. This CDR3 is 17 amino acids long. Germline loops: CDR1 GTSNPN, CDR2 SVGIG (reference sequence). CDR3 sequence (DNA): TGTGCCTGGAGCGTTACCCGACAGGCCTTCTCCTACAATGAGCAGTTCTTC. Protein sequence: CAWSVTRQAFSYNEQFF.

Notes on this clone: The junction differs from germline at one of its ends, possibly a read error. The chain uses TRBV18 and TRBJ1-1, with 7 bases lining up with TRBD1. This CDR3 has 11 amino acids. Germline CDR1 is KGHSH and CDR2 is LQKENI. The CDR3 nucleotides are TGCGCTACAGGGGTGGGCACTGAAGCTTTCTTT. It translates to CATGVGTEAFF.

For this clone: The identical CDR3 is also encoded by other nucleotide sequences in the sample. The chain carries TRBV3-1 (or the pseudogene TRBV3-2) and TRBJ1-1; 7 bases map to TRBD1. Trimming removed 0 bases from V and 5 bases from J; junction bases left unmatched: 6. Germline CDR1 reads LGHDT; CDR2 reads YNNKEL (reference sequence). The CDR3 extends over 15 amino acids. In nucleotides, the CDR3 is TGTGCCAGCAGCCAAGAGTCGTCAGGGGGTACTGAAGCTTTCTTT. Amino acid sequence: CASSQESSGGTEAFF.

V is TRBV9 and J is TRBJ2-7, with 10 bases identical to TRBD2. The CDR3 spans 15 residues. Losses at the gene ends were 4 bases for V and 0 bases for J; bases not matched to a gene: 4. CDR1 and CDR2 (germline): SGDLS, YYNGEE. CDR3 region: CASSNLAGDSYEQYF. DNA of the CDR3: TGTGCCAGCAGCAACCTAGCGGGGGACTCCTACGAGCAGTACTTC.

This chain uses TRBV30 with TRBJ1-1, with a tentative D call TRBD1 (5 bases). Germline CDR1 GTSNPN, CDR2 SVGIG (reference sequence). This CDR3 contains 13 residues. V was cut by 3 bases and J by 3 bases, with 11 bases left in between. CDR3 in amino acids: CAWRGGRDTEAFF. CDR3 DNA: TGTGCCTGGAGGGGGGGGAGGGACACTGAAGCTTTCTTT. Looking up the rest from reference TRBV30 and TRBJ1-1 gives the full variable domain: SQTIHQWPATLVQPVGSPLSLECTVEGTSNPNLYWYRQAAGRGLQLLFYSVGIGQISSEVPQNLSASRPQDRQFILSSKKLLLSDSGFYLCAWRGGRDTEAFFGQGTRLTVV.

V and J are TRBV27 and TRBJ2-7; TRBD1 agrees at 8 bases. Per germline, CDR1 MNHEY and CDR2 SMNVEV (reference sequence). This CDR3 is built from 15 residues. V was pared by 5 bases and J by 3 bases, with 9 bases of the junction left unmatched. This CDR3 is CASSVRQGKGYEQYF. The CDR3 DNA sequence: TGTGCCAGCAGTGTTCGACAGGGGAAAGGCTACGAGCAGTACTTC.

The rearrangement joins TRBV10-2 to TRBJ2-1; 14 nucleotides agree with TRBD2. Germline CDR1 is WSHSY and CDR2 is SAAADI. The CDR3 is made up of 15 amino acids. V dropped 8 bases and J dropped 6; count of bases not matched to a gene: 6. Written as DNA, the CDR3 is TGCGCCAGCCTCTCGGGACTAGCGGGGGTCAATGAGCAGTTCTTC. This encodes CASLSGLAGVNEQFF.

CDR3 loop: CASSQTPGQGGIYGYTF. DNA of the CDR3: TGCGCCAGCAGCCAAACTCCCGGACAGGGGGGGATTTATGGCTACACCTTC. The chain recombines TRBV4-3 with TRBJ1-2; 10 bases are a match to TRBD1. This CDR3 contains 17 residues. The J segment lost 5 bases and the V segment lost 2 bases, leaving 11 bases of the junction unmatched. Germline assignment: CDR1 LGHNA and CDR2 YSLEER.

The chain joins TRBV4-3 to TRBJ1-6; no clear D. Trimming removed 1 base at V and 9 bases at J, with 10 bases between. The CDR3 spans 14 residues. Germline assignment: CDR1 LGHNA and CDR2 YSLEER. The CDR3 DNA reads TGCGCCAGCAGCCAAGGGTCTGCCGGTTCACCCCTCCACTTT. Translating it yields CASSQGSAGSPLHF.